The 30 T cell receptor beta chains below come from one sample, sequenced in a study of human T cells and chemical hapten exposure (dated by TCRdb to the early 2020s). The protocol used for the library was RACE. Sequencing was carried out with a NextSeq 500. TCRdb reworked the public reads: Q25 trimming with fastp, MiXCR clone assembly, productive beta chains retained. Rows with a matching CDR3 protein are joined into one entry that keeps the most common DNA and genes. The sample profile shows about 26,000 distinct CDR3 sequences; roughly 10% of them were found once. About 6.6% of the sample comes from the top ten. The time point label, as the study defines it: patch test 2, 6 weeks after DPC sensitization. The sample's treatment or condition label, in plain terms: therapeutic diphenylcyclopropenone sensitization with weekly scalp DPC. Sequences were derived from whole blood, sampled in connection with sensitization to the hapten diphenylcyclopropenone (DPC). These receptors all come from a man aged 30-40 years with alopecia areata. Some clones in this sample may be carry-over from other donors' samples.

This clonotype was seen many times. The V and J genes are TRBV6-6 and TRBJ1-2; 7 positions match TRBD1. This CDR3 region has 12 residues. From germline, CDR1 is MNHNY and CDR2 SVGAGI (reference sequence). Unmatched junction bases numbered 6, after V lost 10 bases and J lost 4 bases. Written as DNA, the CDR3 is TGTGCCATCAAAGGGGGCGGCTATGGCTACACCTTC. Its translation: CAIKGGGYGYTF.

A few counts support this clonotype. The chain has TRBV6-6 and TRBJ1-5; D is ambiguous. V shed 8 bases and J shed 1 base, with 15 bases lying between them. Looked up from germline, CDR1 is MNHNY and CDR2 is SVGAGI (reference sequence). This CDR3 is built from 15 residues. The chain's CDR3 is CASFSGVSSNQPQHF. DNA of the CDR3: TGTGCCAGCTTCTCAGGCGTTTCGAGCAATCAGCCCCAGCATTTT.

At least ten counts were recorded for this clonotype. The chain employs TRBV10-3 and TRBJ1-1; 7 bases map to TRBD1. The CDR3 contains 15 residues. Unmatched junction bases numbered 11, after V lost 6 bases and J lost 4 bases. Looked up from germline, CDR1 is ENHRY and CDR2 is SYGVKD. CDR3 protein: CAISLQEQGSTEAFF. DNA of the CDR3: TGTGCCATCAGCCTACAAGAACAGGGGTCCACTGAAGCTTTCTTT.

This clonotype was seen at least ten times. This sequence joins TRBV3-1 and TRBJ2-3, with TRBD1 identical over 11 bases. J was trimmed by 5 bases and V by 5 bases; bases with no gene match: 9. CDR1 LGHDT and CDR2 YNNKEL come from the germline V gene (reference sequence). CDR3 length: 16 residues. The CDR3 DNA reads TGTGCCAGCAGCGAGCCGGGACAGGGGGGACTAGATACGCAGTATTTT. Its translation: CASSEPGQGGLDTQYF.

This chain connects TRBV4-2 to TRBJ2-7, with TRBD2 matching over 12 bases. The ends lost 0 bases at V and 0 bases at J; junction bases unmatched: 3. CDR1 is LGHNA and CDR2 is YNFKEQ in the germline V gene. CDR3 length: 17 amino acids. CDR3 DNA sequence: TGTGCCAGCAGCCAAGAAGCTAGCGGGGGGGTCTCCTACGAGCAGTACTTC. Amino acid sequence: CASSQEASGGVSYEQYF.

This clonotype came up many times. The chain employs TRBV12-3 or TRBV12-4 and TRBJ1-2; 9 nucleotides match TRBD1. The CDR3 contains 15 residues. Trimming took 6 bases from V and 5 from J; bases not matched to a gene: 10. The CDR3 DNA reads TGTGCCAGCAGCCTTGGACAGGGGCCCTCGTATGGCTACACCTTC. Amino acids: CASSLGQGPSYGYTF.

Concerning this clonotype itself: Given a much more abundant clone one base away, this may be a read error. The chain recombines TRBV9 with TRBJ1-6; D call uncertain. CDR1 is SGDLS, CDR2 YYNGEE, per germline. The V and J ends lost 0 bases and 7 bases respectively, with 5 bases between them. The CDR3 consists of 13 residues. CDR3 nucleotides: TGTGCCAGCAGCGTAGGGGAGAATTCACCCCTCCACTTT. Protein sequence: CASSVGENSPLHF.

V gene TRBV7-2 combines with J gene TRBJ2-4; D uncertain. V dropped 5 bases and J dropped 0 bases, with 17 bases sitting between them. The CDR3 spans 17 residues. CDR1 is SGHTA, CDR2 FQGNSA, per germline. CDR3 coding DNA: TGTGCCAGCAGCCCGCAGGCGGAGTCCCTAGCCAAAAACATTCAGTACTTC. It translates to CASSPQAESLAKNIQYF. Filled out from reference TRBV7-2 and TRBJ2-4, the complete variable domain reads GAGVSQSPSNKVTEKGKDVELRCDPISGHTALYWYRQSLGQGLEFLIYFQGNSAPDKSGLPSDRFSAERTGGSVSTLTIQRTQQEDSAVYLCASSPQAESLAKNIQYFGAGTRLSVL.

This clonotype was counted many times. The chain couples TRBV12-3 or TRBV12-4 to TRBJ1-2; perhaps TRBD1 as D (5 bases). Trimming pared 7 bases from V and 8 bases from J, leaving 14 bases between. This CDR3 has 12 amino acids. For the CDR3, the DNA is TGTGCCAGCACCTGGGGGAAGGAAGGCTACACCTTC. It yields the protein CASTWGKEGYTF.

The chain is built from TRBV7-9 and TRBJ2-2; 11 nucleotides match TRBD2. V trimming: 2 bases; J trimming: 8 bases; junction bases outside the gene matches: 7. The CDR3 is made up of 16 amino acids. Per germline, CDR1 SEHNR and CDR2 FQNEAQ (reference sequence). The CDR3 DNA reads TGTGCCAGCAGCTTACTAGAGACTAGCGGGAATGGGGAGCTGTTTTTT. Protein product: CASSLLETSGNGELFF.

This clonotype was counted many times. This chain connects TRBV30 to TRBJ1-5; possibly TRBD1 for D (6 bases). The ends were cut back, 4 bases at V and 9 bases at J, with 25 bases in the middle. In germline, CDR1 is GTSNPN, CDR2 SVGIG (reference sequence). The CDR3 loop spans 16 amino acids. CDR3 nucleotides: TGTGCCTGGAAGCTGGGGACCCACTATGGGGGCCCGCCCCAGCATTTT. Translating it yields CAWKLGTHYGGPPQHF.

This clonotype was counted many times. The genes are TRBV4-3 and TRBJ2-3; 11 nucleotides line up with TRBD2. The germline CDR1 and CDR2 sequences are LGHNA and YSLEER. V trimming: 4 bases; J trimming: 2 bases; junction bases outside the gene matches: 14. The CDR3 is 19 amino acids. CDR3 amino acids: CASSLGVLAGGPITDTQYF. Here the CDR3 DNA reads TGCGCCAGCAGCCTCGGTGTCCTAGCGGGGGGACCAATCACAGATACGCAGTATTTT.

The table lists this clonotype with a few counts. The rearrangement links TRBV7-2 to TRBJ2-1; D unclear. Germline CDR1 is SGHTA and CDR2 is FQGNSA. The V and J ends lost 6 bases and 1 base respectively, with 7 bases between them. The CDR3 has 13 residues. Written as DNA, the CDR3 is TGTGCCAGCAGGGGAACTTCCTACAATGAGCAGTTCTTC. Translated: CASRGTSYNEQFF.

The chain has TRBV7-2 and TRBJ2-5; 7 bases match TRBD2. Trimming at V came to 6 bases and at J to 1 base, leaving 8 bases not matched to a gene. Germline CDR1 is SGHTA and CDR2 is FQGNSA. CDR3 length: 15 amino acids. The CDR3 sequence: CASRSSGGPQETQYF. DNA for the CDR3: TGTGCCAGCAGATCTAGCGGAGGGCCCCAAGAGACCCAGTACTTC.

The chain has TRBV29-1 and TRBJ2-5; D is unclear. The V gene's germline CDR1 is SQVTM and CDR2 ANQGSEA. Trimming took off 4 bases at V and 2 bases at J, with 8 bases between the two ends. The CDR3 length is 12 residues. The CDR3 coding sequence is TGCAGCGTTGGAGTCAGTCAAGAGACCCAGTACTTC. It is translated as CSVGVSQETQYF.

At least ten counts were recorded for this clonotype. The CDR3 loop reads CASSQPPTGGASYEQYF. As DNA, the CDR3 is TGTGCCAGCAGCCAACCACCTACAGGGGGGGCCTCCTACGAGCAGTACTTC. This chain connects TRBV4-2 to TRBJ2-7, with TRBD1 as a possible D gene (8 bases). Germline lookup yields CDR1 LGHNA and CDR2 YNFKEQ. V was shortened by 2 bases and J by 0 bases, with 17 bases between the two germline ends. The CDR3 extends over 17 amino acids.

In its sample, this clonotype was seen a few times. V and J are TRBV24-1 and TRBJ2-3, with TRBD2 matching over 7 bases. The CDR3 is 14 amino acids. J lost 0 bases, V lost 9 bases, and 5 bases had no gene match. Germline loops: CDR1 KGHDR, CDR2 SFDVKD. The CDR3 nucleotides are TGTGCCACCGGGGCAGCGGGGAGCACAGATACGCAGTATTTT. Translation: CATGAAGSTDTQYF.

This chain joins TRBV6-2 or TRBV6-3 and TRBJ1-1; D gene ambiguous. Germline values: CDR1 MNHEY, CDR2 SVGEGT. The CDR3 extends over 15 amino acids. Trimming stripped 4 bases from V and 1 base from J, with 13 bases between. CDR3 sequence reads: CASSLNKAGNTEAFF. The CDR3 region has the DNA TGTGCCAGCAGTTTAAATAAGGCGGGGAACACTGAAGCTTTCTTT.

The chain recombines TRBV7-2 with TRBJ1-1; 7 nucleotides line up with TRBD1. The J segment lost 0 bases and the V segment lost 5 bases, leaving 6 bases of the junction unmatched. This CDR3 spans 15 amino acids. Germline loops: CDR1 SGHTA, CDR2 FQGNSA. The CDR3 sequence is CASSQGGGMNTEAFF. CDR3 in DNA: TGTGCCAGCAGCCAAGGGGGCGGAATGAACACTGAAGCTTTCTTT.

The chain combines TRBV7-2 with TRBJ2-5; no firm D call. Trimming took off 4 bases at V and 5 bases at J, with 8 bases between the two ends. The CDR3 is 12 residues long. Per germline, CDR1 SGHTA and CDR2 FQGNSA. The CDR3 sequence is CASSSSAETQYF. The CDR3 DNA sequence: TGTGCCAGCAGCTCGAGTGCGGAGACCCAGTACTTC.

This clonotype was counted a few times. The chain uses TRBV30 and TRBJ1-1; D uncertain. Deletions cut 2 bases from V and 2 bases from J, with 9 bases between. This CDR3 comprises 13 residues. Germline values: CDR1 GTSNPN, CDR2 SVGIG (reference sequence). The CDR3 loop is CAWSRSANTEAFF. CDR3 nucleotide sequence: TGTGCCTGGAGTCGATCAGCCAACACTGAAGCTTTCTTT.

The chain carries TRBV6-5 and TRBJ2-7, with a tentative D call TRBD2 (5 bases). The CDR3 spans 15 residues. Germline values: CDR1 MNHEY, CDR2 SVGAGI. Trimming took 6 bases from V and 0 from J, leaving 15 bases between them. The CDR3 coding sequence is TGTGCCAGCAGCCCCGCGGGCGATAGCTCCTACGAGCAGTACTTC. This sequence encodes CASSPAGDSSYEQYF.

About this clonotype itself: This may stem from a read error, because a much larger clone lies one nucleotide away. The chain combines TRBV10-1 with TRBJ1-1, with 7 nucleotides matching TRBD1. CDR3 length equals 12 residues. V gave up 2 bases and J gave up 11 bases; unmatched junction bases: 5. Germline-derived CDR1 and CDR2 are WNHNN and SYGVQD (reference sequence). The CDR3 region has the DNA TGCGCCAGCAGTGAGACCAGGGGGAGCGCTTTCTTT. As protein: CASSETRGSAFF.

This clonotype was seen a handful of times. The chain joins TRBV19 to TRBJ2-3; 9 nucleotides align to TRBD1. Germline V CDR1 and CDR2: LNHDA, SQIVND (reference sequence). CDR3 length: 15 amino acids. Unmatched junction bases numbered 8, after V lost 5 bases and J lost 5 bases. The CDR3 bases are TGTGCCAGTAGTTTTACAGGGGGCGGCGAAGATACGCAGTATTTT. Translating gives CASSFTGGGEDTQYF.

This clonotype showed up many times. J is TRBJ1-1 and V is TRBV29-1; the D is unclear. The ends were cut back, 3 bases at V and 4 bases at J, with 9 bases in the middle. Germline V gene sequence: CDR1 SQVTM, CDR2 ANQGSEA. This CDR3 has 12 amino acids. The CDR3 protein is CSVDGDGTEAFF. Written as DNA, the CDR3 is TGCAGCGTTGATGGCGACGGCACTGAAGCTTTCTTT.

This clonotype was seen many times. The chain carries TRBV6-1 and TRBJ1-6; 7 positions agree with TRBD1. The junction had 20 bases not matched to a gene; V was cut back by 6 bases and J by 9 bases. The germline gives CDR1 MNHNS, CDR2 SASEGT. The CDR3 loop spans 18 amino acids. CDR3 DNA: TGTGCCAGCAGCCGAAGACAGGGCCCCATCGATGGTGGTTCACCCCTCCACTTT. Its translation is CASSRRQGPIDGGSPLHF.

The chain joins TRBV29-1 to TRBJ1-5; D not resolved. The CDR3 loop spans 11 amino acids. V shed 4 bases and J shed 11 bases, with 12 bases lying between them. The germline V gene has CDR1 SQVTM and CDR2 ANQGSEA. CDR3 sequence (DNA): TGCAGCGTTGGATCCGGAGGGACCCAGCATTTT. Amino acids: CSVGSGGTQHF. The full variable domain, completed using reference TRBV29-1 and TRBJ1-5, is SAVISQKPSRDICQRGTSLTIQCQVDSQVTMMFWYRQQPGQSLTLIATANQGSEATYESGFVIDKFPISRPNLTFSTLTVSNMSPEDSSIYLCSVGSGGTQHFGDGTRLSIL.

The table lists this clonotype with a few counts. This chain uses TRBV12-5 with TRBJ1-1, with D hard to call. The CDR3 sequence is 16 residues long. Germline lookup yields CDR1 LGHNT and CDR2 FRNRAP. V lost 3 bases and J lost 0, with 14 bases in between. The CDR3 DNA sequence: TGTGCTAGTGGTTTTCTTCTCGAGCCGTTGAACACTGAAGCTTTCTTT. This gives the protein CASGFLLEPLNTEAFF.

This chain uses TRBV18 with TRBJ1-1; unclear D gene. Germline CDR1 reads KGHSH; CDR2 reads LQKENI. The germline V and J ends were trimmed by 2 bases and 0 bases, with 7 bases remaining between them. The CDR3 consists of 14 residues. The CDR3 DNA is TGTGCCAGCTCACCATCACAGATGAACACTGAAGCTTTCTTT. This gives the protein CASSPSQMNTEAFF.

The gene calls are TRBV18 and TRBJ2-1, with 15 bases lining up with TRBD2. The germline V gene encodes CDR1 KGHSH and CDR2 LQKENI. This CDR3 is built from 16 residues. The junction had 2 bases not matched to a gene; V was cut back by 2 bases and J by 6 bases. CDR3 in DNA: TGTGCCAGCTCACCAGGGGGACTAGCGGGAGGCAATGAGCAGTTCTTC. Amino acids: CASSPGGLAGGNEQFF.